The text below deals with one TCR beta chain. Per the original data handling: From reference gene primer amplification, estimates of nucleated cell counts were derived. Clones were read by immunoSEQ multiplex PCR, and TCRdb kept only the in-frame ones, dropping some. The D gene and trimming were derived from the DNA, and the V and J assignments and clone size from that table. The sample consists of roughly 150,000 clones, around 82% of them appearing once. The data derive from a study of blood T cell repertoires in COVID-19. Study as a whole: The origin of the acute and convalescent COVID-19 samples was the United States, Italy and Spain. PBMCs, B-cell-depleted T cells, or T cells provided the cDNA or gDNA that made up the material.

This CDR3 comprises 17 residues. Trimming took 5 bases from V and 7 from J; bases not matched to a gene: 14. Germline V CDR1 and CDR2: SGHTA, FQGNSA. This sequence joins TRBV7-2 and TRBJ2-1, with TRBD2 matching 10 bases. The sequencing sample was made of peripheral blood. The receptor was isolated from a woman of 80 years or more with active or convalescent COVID-19. The CDR3 bases are TGTGCCAGCAGCCCCAGAACTAGCGGGATAACTACGAATGAGCAGTTCTTC. It translates to CASSPRTSGITTNEQFF.